The entry below describes one T cell receptor (beta chain). No cognate antigen has been identified for it. Per-base qualities were not stored, and no clone one base away is much larger. These data come from a study of memory CD4+ T cells and cytomegalovirus serostatus (dated by TCRdb to between 2018 and 2020). Some background on the complete study: The cohort comprised 33 healthy Belgian adults, 9 CMV seropositive and 24 CMV seronegative. To replicate a published TCR-based CMV serostatus classifier, the researchers sequenced the CD4+ memory TCRbeta repertoires of a Belgian cohort whose cytomegalovirus serostatus was known. Overall study outcomes, separate from this receptor: The results were interpreted as suggesting that the CMV-associated TCR signature is largely present in the CD4+ memory repertoire. Only CD4+CD45RO+ memory cells were sequenced, unlike the original study, which covered naive and memory CD4+ and CD8+ populations. For predicting CMV serostatus, the median bootstrapped AUC was about 0.96 using the original framework and around 0.9 using a US-trained random forest. Among the 160 or so previously reported CMV-associated TCRbeta sequences, 65 to 85 showed up in the CD4+ memory repertoires, with each one found in between one and five individuals. The original-framework classifier achieved a median bootstrapped AUC of almost 0.97 with a 95% CI of 0.76-1.00 on the Belgian cohort.

A FACSAria II was used to sort memory CD4+ T cells, defined as single viable CD3+CD4+CD8-CD45RO+ cells. CMV serostatus was determined using a Roche Elecsys assay that detects serum IgG against CMV pp150, pp28, p38 and p52. After the samples were thawed, total CD4+ T cells were enriched through positive selection using CD4 magnetic microbeads. The samples came from a different study that was designed specifically to examine the CD4+ T cell memory repertoire. Peripheral blood mononuclear cells were isolated and cryopreserved according to standard operating procedures, and serum was kept at -80 degrees C. The staining relied on CD3-PerCP (BW264/56), CD4-APC (RPA-T4), CD45RO-PE (UCHT1) and CD8-Pacific Orange (3B5) antibodies, and Sytox blue was used to exclude non-viable cells. The Quick-DNA Microprep Kit was used to extract genomic DNA from the sorted cells. TCRbeta DNA was amplified with the immunoSEQ hsTCRbeta kit following the manufacturer's protocol. An Illumina MiSeq instrument was used to sequence the TCRbeta libraries. The authors' pipeline ran thus. Following removal of out-of-frame sequences, roughly 2 million distinct TCRbeta sequences were retained, with an average of roughly 71,000 per individual. Two values were used to score each individual: the count of about 150 previously reported CMV-associated TCRbeta sequences and the total count of productive distinct TCRbeta sequences. A beta-binomial model was reimplemented in Python, and random forests from scikit-learn, run with default parameters, were trained on data from the US cohort. Classifier performance on the Belgian cohort was summarized as median AUC with percentile confidence intervals over 10,000 bootstrap iterations. Here the immuneACCESS table is served through TCRdb, limited to in-frame sequences with V and J called. Missing clones are a known gap in these copies; in checked studies unresolved V genes cover under half, and the rest lacks a known reason. That table is the source of V, J and clone size, and D and trimming were worked out from the DNA. The sample table contains about 59,000 clones; only one count was recorded for 80% to 85% of them. Jointly, the top ten make up 0.85% to 1.2% of the sample.

Trimming takes 6 bases off V and 4 bases off J; junction bases not matched to a gene: 8. CDR1 GTSNPN and CDR2 SVGIG are derived from the germline V gene (reference sequence). Reading from cysteine to phenylalanine, the CDR3 counts 14 amino acids. Only the CDR3 portion is preserved as DNA: 42 bases, with reading frame beginning at the first base. What was sequenced was memory CD4+ T cells from blood. The sequence joins TRBV30 to TRBJ2-1, and TRBD2 aligns with 8 junction nucleotides. This TCR derives from an adult in good health and CMV-seronegative. The CDR3 region reads CACYGRGTYNEQFF. The nucleotide sequence is TGTGCCTGCTACGGGAGGGGAACATACAATGAGCAGTTCTTC.